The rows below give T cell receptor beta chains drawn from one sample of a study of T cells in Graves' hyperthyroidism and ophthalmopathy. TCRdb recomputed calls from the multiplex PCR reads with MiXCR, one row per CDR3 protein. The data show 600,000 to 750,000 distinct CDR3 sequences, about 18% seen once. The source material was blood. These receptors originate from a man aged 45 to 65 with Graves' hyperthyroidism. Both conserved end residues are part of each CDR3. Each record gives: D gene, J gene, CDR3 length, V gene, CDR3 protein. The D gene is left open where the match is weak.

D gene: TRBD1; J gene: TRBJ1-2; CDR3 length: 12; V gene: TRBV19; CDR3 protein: CASSITGDGYTF
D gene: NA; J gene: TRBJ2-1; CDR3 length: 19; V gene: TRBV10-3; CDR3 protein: CAISEWRDQSQSSYNEQFF
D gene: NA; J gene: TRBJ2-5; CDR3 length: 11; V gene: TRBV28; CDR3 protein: CASSTYETQYF
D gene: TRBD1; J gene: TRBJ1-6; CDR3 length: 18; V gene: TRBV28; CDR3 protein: CASSSLGTGSIYNSPLHF
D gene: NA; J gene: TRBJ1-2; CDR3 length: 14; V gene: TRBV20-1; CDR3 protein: CSAATIPGNYGYTF
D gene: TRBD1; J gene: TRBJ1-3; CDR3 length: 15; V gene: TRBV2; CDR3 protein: CASKDRQGSVYTIYF
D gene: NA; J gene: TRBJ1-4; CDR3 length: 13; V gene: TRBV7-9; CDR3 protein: CASSFSANEKLFF
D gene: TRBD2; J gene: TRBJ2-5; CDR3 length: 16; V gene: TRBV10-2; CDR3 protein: CASSEQTSGFKETQYF
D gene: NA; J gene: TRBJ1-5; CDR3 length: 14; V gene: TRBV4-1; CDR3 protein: CASSQYMGNQPQHF
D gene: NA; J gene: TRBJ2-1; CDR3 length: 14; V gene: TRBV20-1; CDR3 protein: CSANGDVYYNEQFF
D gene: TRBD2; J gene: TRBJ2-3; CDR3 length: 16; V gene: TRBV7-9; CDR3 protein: CASSFEAGLNTDTQYF
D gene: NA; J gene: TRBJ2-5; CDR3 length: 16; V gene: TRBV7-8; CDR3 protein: CASSSQGWALKETQYF
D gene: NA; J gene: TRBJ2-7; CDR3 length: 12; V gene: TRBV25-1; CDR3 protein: CASSNLRAEQYF
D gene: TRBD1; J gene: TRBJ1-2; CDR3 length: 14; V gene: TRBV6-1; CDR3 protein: CASSHAQGARGYTF
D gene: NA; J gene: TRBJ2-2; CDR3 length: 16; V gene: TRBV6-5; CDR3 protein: CASSLSRDFYTGELFF
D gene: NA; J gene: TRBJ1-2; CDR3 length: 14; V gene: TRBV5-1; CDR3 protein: CASSLNSQNYGYTF
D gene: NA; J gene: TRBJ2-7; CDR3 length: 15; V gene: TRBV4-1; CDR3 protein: CASSQVRDSHYEQYF
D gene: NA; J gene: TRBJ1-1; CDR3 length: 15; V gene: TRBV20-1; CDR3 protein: CSASHDTLMNTEAFF
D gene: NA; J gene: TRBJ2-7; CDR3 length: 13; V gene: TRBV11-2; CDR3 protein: CASSSLTAYEQYF
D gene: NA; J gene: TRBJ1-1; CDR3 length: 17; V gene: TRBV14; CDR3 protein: CASSQESFRTENTEAFF
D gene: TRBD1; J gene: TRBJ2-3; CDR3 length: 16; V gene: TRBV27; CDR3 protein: CASSLGGQGSTDTQYF
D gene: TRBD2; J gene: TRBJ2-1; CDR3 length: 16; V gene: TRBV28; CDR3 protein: CASSPPWSGTSHEQFF
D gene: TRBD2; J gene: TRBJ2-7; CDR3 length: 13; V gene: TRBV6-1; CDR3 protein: CASSGDYSYEQYF
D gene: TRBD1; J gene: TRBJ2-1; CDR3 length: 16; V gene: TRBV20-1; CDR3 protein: CSARGGQGSSYNEQFF
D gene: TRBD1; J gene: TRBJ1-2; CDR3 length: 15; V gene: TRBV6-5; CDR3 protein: CASSYGTGVNYGYTF
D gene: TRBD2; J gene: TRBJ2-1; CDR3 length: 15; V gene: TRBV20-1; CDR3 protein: CSARLAGGRRGEQFF
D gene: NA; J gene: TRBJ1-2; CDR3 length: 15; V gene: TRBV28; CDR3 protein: CASSLGGRTNYGCTF
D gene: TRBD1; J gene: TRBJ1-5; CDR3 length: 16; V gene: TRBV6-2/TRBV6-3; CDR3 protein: CASSSGQGIINQPQHF
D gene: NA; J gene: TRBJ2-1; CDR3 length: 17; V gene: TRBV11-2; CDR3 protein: CASSLVFRAKTDNEQFF
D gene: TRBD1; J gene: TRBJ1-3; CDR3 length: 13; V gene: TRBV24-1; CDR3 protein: CATSDWTGNTIYF
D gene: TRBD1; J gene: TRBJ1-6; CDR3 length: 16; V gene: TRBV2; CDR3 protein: CASAGQGVSYNSPLHF
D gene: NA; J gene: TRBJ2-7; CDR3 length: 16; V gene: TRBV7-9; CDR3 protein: CASSSIQGTDNYEQYF
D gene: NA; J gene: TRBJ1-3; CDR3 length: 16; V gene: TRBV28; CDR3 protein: CASSPPVSIVGNTIYF
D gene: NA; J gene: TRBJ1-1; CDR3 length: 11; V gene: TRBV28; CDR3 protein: CAGSEGTEAFF
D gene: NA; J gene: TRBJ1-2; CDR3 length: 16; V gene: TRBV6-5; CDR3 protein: CASSYKRAPLNYGYTF
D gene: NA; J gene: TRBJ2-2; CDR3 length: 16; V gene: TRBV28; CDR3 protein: CASRNSRGAGVGELFF
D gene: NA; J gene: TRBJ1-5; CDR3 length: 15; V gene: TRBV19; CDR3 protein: CASSFPGQSNQPQHF
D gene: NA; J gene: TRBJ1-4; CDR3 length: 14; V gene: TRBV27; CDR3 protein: CASSFSGFNEKLFF
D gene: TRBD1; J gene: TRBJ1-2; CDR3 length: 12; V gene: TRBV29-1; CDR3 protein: CSVQGVGYGYTF
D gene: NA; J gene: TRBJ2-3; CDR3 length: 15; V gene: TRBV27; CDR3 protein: CASSWINGAADTQYF
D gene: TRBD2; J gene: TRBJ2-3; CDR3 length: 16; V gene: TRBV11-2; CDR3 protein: CASSLAPGLATDTQYF
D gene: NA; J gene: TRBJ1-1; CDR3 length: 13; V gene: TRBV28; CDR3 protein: CASSGDMATEAFF
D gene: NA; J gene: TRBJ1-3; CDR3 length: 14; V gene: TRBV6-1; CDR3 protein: CASRGTLSGNTIYF
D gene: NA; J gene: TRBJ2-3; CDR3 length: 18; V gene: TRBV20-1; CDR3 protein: CSARDSRPGGSSTDTQYF
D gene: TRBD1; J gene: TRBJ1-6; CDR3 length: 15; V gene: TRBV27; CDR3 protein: CASSSAGTGSSPLHF
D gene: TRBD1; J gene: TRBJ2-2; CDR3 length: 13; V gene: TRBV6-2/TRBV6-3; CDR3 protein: CASRNRGPGELFF
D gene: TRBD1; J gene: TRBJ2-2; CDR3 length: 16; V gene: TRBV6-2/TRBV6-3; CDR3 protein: CASSPGWQGASGELFF
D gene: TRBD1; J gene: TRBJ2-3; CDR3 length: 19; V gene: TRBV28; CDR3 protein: CASSSFYHRGRMGTDTQYF
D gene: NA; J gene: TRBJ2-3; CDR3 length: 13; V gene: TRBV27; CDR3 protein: CASSFGGPDTQYF
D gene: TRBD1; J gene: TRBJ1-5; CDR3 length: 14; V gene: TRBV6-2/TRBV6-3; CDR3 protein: CASIKTGAVGPQHF
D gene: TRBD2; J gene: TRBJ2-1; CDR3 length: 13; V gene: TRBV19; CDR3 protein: CASRIASGVEQFF
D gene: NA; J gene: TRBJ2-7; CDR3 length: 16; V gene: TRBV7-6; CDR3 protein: CASSLTPPGMIYEQYF